The rows below give T cell receptor beta chains drawn from one sample of a study of technical replicates of blood from a few donors. The table came from immunoSEQ multiplex PCR; TCRdb's copy has only in-frame clones and leaves some out. The data hold 84,000 or so clones, with just under 95% observed a single time. The sample taken for sequencing was T cells isolated from PBMCs. These receptors were collected from a human donor in good health. Both conserved end residues are part of each CDR3.

V gene: TRBV21-1
J gene: TRBJ2-7
CDR3 protein: CASSKGTAIHSYEQYF

V gene: TRBV5-8
J gene: TRBJ1-1
CDR3 protein: CASAWTGGNTEAFF

V gene: TRBV12-1
J gene: TRBJ1-5
CDR3 protein: CASSVPRGQGYNQPQHF

V gene: TRBV30
J gene: TRBJ2-4
CDR3 protein: CAWSLGTGIYF

V gene: TRBV7-2
J gene: TRBJ2-7
CDR3 protein: CASSLPSSYEQYF

V gene: TRBV18
J gene: TRBJ1-1
CDR3 protein: CASSLQGWGTEAFF

V gene: TRBV30
J gene: TRBJ1-5
CDR3 protein: CAWSGQGDQPQHF

V gene: TRBV29-1
J gene: TRBJ1-1
CDR3 protein: CSVGRAGAQYTEAFF

V gene: TRBV5-4
J gene: TRBJ2-1
CDR3 protein: CASSLDSRDNEQFF

V gene: TRBV10-2
J gene: TRBJ2-3
CDR3 protein: CASTGRGGDTQYF

V gene: TRBV19
J gene: TRBJ2-7
CDR3 protein: CASSITSGATYEQYF

V gene: TRBV5-1
J gene: TRBJ1-6
CDR3 protein: CASSFGVGDSNSPLHF

V gene: TRBV19
J gene: TRBJ1-2
CDR3 protein: CASQTGGGYTF

V gene: TRBV7-2
J gene: TRBJ2-7
CDR3 protein: CASRGGVSYEQYF

V gene: TRBV4-2
J gene: TRBJ1-4
CDR3 protein: CASSRRSNEKLFF

V gene: TRBV6-1
J gene: TRBJ2-2
CDR3 protein: CATYQTGELFF

V gene: TRBV30
J gene: TRBJ2-5
CDR3 protein: CAWSVSGGETQYF

V gene: TRBV25-1
J gene: TRBJ2-1
CDR3 protein: CASSERSSYNEQFF

V gene: TRBV19
J gene: TRBJ1-2
CDR3 protein: CASSIAPGQVPYGYTF

V gene: TRBV4-1
J gene: TRBJ1-1
CDR3 protein: CASSRDPTGMNTEAFF

V gene: TRBV14
J gene: TRBJ2-5
CDR3 protein: CASSQARTRGPQETQYF

V gene: TRBV28
J gene: TRBJ1-3
CDR3 protein: CASSWKGSGNTIYF

V gene: TRBV2
J gene: TRBJ2-1
CDR3 protein: CASGGSYNEQFF

V gene: TRBV21-1
J gene: TRBJ2-3
CDR3 protein: CASSIGCGTSGTDTQYF

V gene: TRBV13
J gene: TRBJ2-1
CDR3 protein: CASSTGGSYNEQFF

V gene: TRBV23-1
J gene: TRBJ2-7
CDR3 protein: CASSQSPGTSKAQYF

V gene: TRBV19
J gene: TRBJ1-2
CDR3 protein: CASSSATANYGYTF

V gene: TRBV10-1
J gene: TRBJ1-4
CDR3 protein: CASSDETQDEKLFF

V gene: TRBV28
J gene: TRBJ1-2
CDR3 protein: CASSLGQHYGYTF

V gene: TRBV6-5
J gene: TRBJ1-2
CDR3 protein: CASSYIARVQIYGYTF

V gene: TRBV6-6
J gene: TRBJ1-1
CDR3 protein: CASSTGQNTEAFF

V gene: TRBV6-1
J gene: TRBJ2-3
CDR3 protein: CASSAFSGGTDTQYF

V gene: TRBV2
J gene: TRBJ1-1
CDR3 protein: CASSESSGTVNTEAFF

V gene: TRBV5-1
J gene: TRBJ2-7
CDR3 protein: CASSLYPQGSYEQYF

V gene: TRBV5-1
J gene: TRBJ2-7
CDR3 protein: CASSPAFRSGEQYF